Below are 14 T cell receptor beta chains sequenced from a single sample in a study of shared clonotypes between healthy human individuals. The repertoire was sequenced with immunoSEQ multiplex PCR; TCRdb's copy has only in-frame clones and lacks some. The sample includes hundreds of thousands of clones, about two thirds of them seen just once. Sequences were obtained from memory CD4+ T cells sorted from blood. As to subset: CD45RA-negative fraction. The receptors here all came from a woman in her 30s in good health.

The chain links TRBV7-9 to TRBJ2-1; 12 bases map to TRBD2. Germline V gene lookup returns CDR1 SEHNR and CDR2 FQNEAQ (reference sequence). CDR3 length equals 15 residues. With V trimmed by 6 bases and J by 6 bases, 6 bases remained unmatched. The CDR3 sequence: CASRETSGRFNEQFF. As DNA, the CDR3 is TGTGCCAGCAGGGAGACTAGCGGGAGATTCAATGAGCAGTTCTTC.

The V gene is TRBV4-1, the J gene TRBJ2-3; D is ambiguous. Germline CDR1 MGHRA, CDR2 YSYEKL. This CDR3 comprises 14 residues. V was clipped by 0 bases and J by 4 bases, with 8 bases between them. The CDR3 loop is CASSQEGYPDTQYF. The CDR3 DNA reads TGCGCCAGCAGCCAAGAGGGCTATCCAGATACGCAGTATTTT.

V gene TRBV6-4 combines with J gene TRBJ2-5; a possible D gene is TRBD1 (5 bases). This CDR3 is built from 16 residues. Germline V gene sequence: CDR1 MRHNA, CDR2 SNTAGT. Trimming cost V 4 bases and J 4 bases, with 19 bases left between them. The CDR3 spells CASSGFQGAVGETQYF. The CDR3 DNA reads TGTGCCAGCAGTGGTTTCCAGGGTGCGGTTGGAGAGACCCAGTACTTC.

In this sample, this clone turned up a few times. The V and J genes are TRBV4-2 and TRBJ1-1; D is possibly TRBD1 (5 bases). This CDR3 comprises 16 residues. The V end lost 0 bases, the J end lost 3 bases, and 14 bases lay between the germline ends. Germline assignment: CDR1 LGHNA and CDR2 YNFKEQ. CDR3: CASSQELRQGDTEAFF. DNA for the CDR3: TGTGCCAGCAGCCAAGAACTGCGGCAGGGCGACACTGAAGCTTTCTTT.

This clone was seen only a few times. This rearrangement joins TRBV7-2 to TRBJ2-7, with 9 positions matching TRBD2. CDR3 length: 15 residues. Per the germline V gene, CDR1 is SGHTA and CDR2 is FQGNSA. J gave up 4 bases and V 1 base, and 5 bases lay outside the gene matches. This CDR3 reads CASSLVSSGEYEQYF. Here the CDR3 DNA reads TGTGCCAGCAGCTTAGTTTCTAGCGGGGAGTACGAGCAGTACTTC.

The chain carries TRBV11-2 and TRBJ1-2; D not certain. The CDR3 has 13 amino acids. Germline-derived CDR1 and CDR2 are SGHAT and FQNNGV. The V gene lost 0 bases and the J gene lost 1 base, with 3 bases spanning the gap. The CDR3 sequence is CASSLDLNYGYTF. DNA of the CDR3: TGTGCCAGCAGCTTAGATCTTAACTATGGCTACACCTTC.

This clone was recorded a few times. The chain carries TRBV28 and TRBJ1-1, with 7 bases identical to TRBD1. Trimming took 10 bases from V and 7 from J; bases not matched to a gene: 9. CDR3 size: 12 residues. Looked up from germline, CDR1 is MDHEN and CDR2 is SYDVKM. CDR3 nucleotides: TGTGCCACTCAGGGGGGGCTTATTGAAGCTTTCTTT. Its protein is CATQGGLIEAFF.

The chain employs TRBV5-5 and TRBJ2-3, with TRBD2 identical over 10 bases. The V gene's germline CDR1 is SGHKS and CDR2 YYEKEE (reference sequence). The J segment lost 5 bases and the V segment lost 3 bases, leaving 12 bases of the junction unmatched. CDR3 length equals 17 residues. CDR3 in amino acids: CASSWTGTSENGDTQYF. Written as DNA, the CDR3 is TGTGCCAGCAGCTGGACCGGGACTAGCGAAAACGGAGATACGCAGTATTTT.

The chain carries TRBV7-8 and TRBJ2-7; 7 nucleotides match TRBD2. CDR3 size: 16 residues. Trimming took 5 bases from V and 5 from J; bases not matched to a gene: 15. CDR1 and CDR2 (germline): SGHVS, FQNEAQ. CDR3 residues: CASSPFFGGSPNEQYF. The DNA for the CDR3 is TGTGCCAGCAGCCCTTTTTTCGGCGGGAGTCCCAACGAGCAGTACTTC. Full variable domain (remainder filled in from reference TRBV7-8 and TRBJ2-7): GAGVSQSPRYKVAKRGQDVALRCDPISGHVSLFWYQQALGQGPEFLTYFQNEAQLDKSGLPSDRFFAERPEGSVSTLKIQRTQQEDSAVYLCASSPFFGGSPNEQYFGPGTRLTVT.

The chain joins TRBV5-6 to TRBJ2-3, with D maybe TRBD2 (5 bases). Trimming shortened V by 0 bases and J by 10 bases, and 6 bases separated the two germline ends. Germline V gives CDR1 SGHDT, CDR2 YYEEEE. CDR3 length: 11 amino acids. This CDR3 is CASSLAGAQYF. Written as DNA, the CDR3 is TGTGCCAGCAGCTTGGCCGGGGCGCAGTATTTT.

The chain carries TRBV7-2 and TRBJ1-5, with D unclear. Germline V gives CDR1 SGHTA, CDR2 FQGNSA. CDR3 size: 17 residues. The ends were cut back, 5 bases at V and 5 bases at J, with 22 bases in the middle. For the CDR3, the DNA is TGTGCCAGCAGCCCTCCTGTCAGACGTTCAGGCGATCAGCCCCAGCATTTT. This gives the protein CASSPPVRRSGDQPQHF. Combining the CDR3 with reference TRBV7-2 and TRBJ1-5 gives the whole variable domain GAGVSQSPSNKVTEKGKDVELRCDPISGHTALYWYRQSLGQGLEFLIYFQGNSAPDKSGLPSDRFSAERTGGSVSTLTIQRTQQEDSAVYLCASSPPVRRSGDQPQHFGDGTRLSIL.

The V call is TRBV27, the J call TRBJ2-5; 9 bases agree with TRBD2. The CDR3 has 14 amino acids. Germline assignment: CDR1 MNHEY and CDR2 SMNVEV (reference sequence). The V segment lost 11 bases and the J segment 3 bases; nucleotides outside the gene matches: 10. CDR3 in amino acids: CACRRTSAEETQYF. The CDR3 bases are TGTGCCTGCCGAAGGACTAGCGCAGAAGAGACCCAGTACTTC.

This clone was seen only once. The chain uses TRBV18 and TRBJ1-4; tentatively, D is TRBD1 (6 bases). V was clipped by 4 bases and J by 4 bases, with 7 bases between them. The CDR3 contains 13 residues. Germline CDR1 and CDR2: KGHSH and LQKENI. The CDR3 DNA reads TGTGCCAGCTCACGGGGGCGTAATGAAAAACTGTTTTTT. It specifies CASSRGRNEKLFF.

This rearrangement joins TRBV5-4 to TRBJ1-2; 9 bases align to TRBD1. Looked up from germline, CDR1 is SGHNT and CDR2 is YYREEE (reference sequence). The V segment lost 3 bases and the J segment 4 bases; nucleotides outside the gene matches: 4. CDR3 size: 14 residues. The CDR3 sequence is CASSYGQGSYGYTF. CDR3 in DNA: TGTGCCAGCAGCTACGGACAGGGGAGCTATGGCTACACCTTC.